This T cell receptor (beta chain) was identified in a study of cytomegalovirus exposure and HLA in healthy donors. This PCR relied on a set of 60 Vbeta primers and 13 Jbeta primers. The protocol was immunoSEQ multiplex PCR, while the TCRdb copy is restricted to in-frame clones and leaves out a portion. The sample lists nearly 110,000 clones, 60% to 80% seen once, with approximately 0.74% in the top ten. With 10 bases clipped from V and 2 bases from J, the junction kept 7 bases outside the gene matches. The CDR3 totals 15 residues. Per the germline V gene, CDR1 is ENHRY and CDR2 is SYGVKD. The rearrangement uses TRBV10-3 and TRBJ1-5; 11 bases are shared with TRBD1. The receptor was isolated from a boy younger than 18 in good health and CMV-seronegative. The sequencing sample was made of PBMCs. CDR3 residues: CATGQGARGNQPQHF. The CDR3 DNA reads as TGTGCCACTGGACAGGGGGCGCGTGGCAATCAGCCCCAGCATTTT.